A selection of T cell receptor beta chains follows, all from one sample in a study of quantifying T cell responses using KT2 cells. TCRdb called the UMI-ligation and nested PCR reads again in MiXCR, with one record for every CDR3 protein. The sample includes around 56,000 distinct CDR3 sequences, more than 9% of them seen just once. Sequenced sample: PBMCs spiked with cells of the T cell clone KT2. The receptors shown here come from a human donor. CDR3s include the opening cysteine and the closing phenylalanine or tryptophan. The order of the fields is V gene, clone size, D gene, J gene, CDR3 protein, CDR3 DNA. The D gene is left open where the match is weak. A clone size is listed for some rows: how often the clone was seen (once, few, many), or a class if it is expanded.

V gene: TRBV6-6; clone size: medium-sized; D gene: -; J gene: TRBJ1-5; CDR3 protein: CASSYLNSNQPQHF; CDR3 DNA: TGTGCCAGCAGTTACCTGAATAGCAATCAGCCCCAGCATTTT
V gene: TRBV4-1; clone size: few; D gene: -; J gene: TRBJ2-3; CDR3 protein: CASSQDRGPGTDTQYF; CDR3 DNA: TGCGCCAGCAGCCAAGATAGAGGCCCTGGTACAGATACGCAGTATTTT
V gene: TRBV6-2/TRBV6-3; clone size: -; D gene: TRBD2; J gene: TRBJ2-1; CDR3 protein: CASRTSWEQFF; CDR3 DNA: TGTGCCAGCCGGACTAGCTGGGAGCAGTTCTTC
V gene: TRBV10-3; clone size: few; D gene: -; J gene: TRBJ1-1; CDR3 protein: CAISDDTEAFF; CDR3 DNA: TGTGCCATCAGTGACGACACTGAAGCTTTCTTT
V gene: TRBV10-2; clone size: few; D gene: -; J gene: TRBJ1-3; CDR3 protein: CASSAGGWGSRSGNTIYF; CDR3 DNA: TGCGCCAGCAGTGCCGGAGGTTGGGGGTCTCGCTCTGGAAACACCATATATTTT
V gene: TRBV3-1; clone size: -; D gene: TRBD2; J gene: TRBJ2-1; CDR3 protein: CASSQLAGENEQFF; CDR3 DNA: TGTGCCAGCAGCCAGCTAGCGGGAGAGAATGAGCAGTTCTTC
V gene: TRBV20-1; clone size: many; D gene: -; J gene: TRBJ1-2; CDR3 protein: CSARSDSANYGYTF; CDR3 DNA: TGCAGTGCTAGAAGCGATTCAGCTAACTATGGCTACACCTTC
V gene: TRBV6-5; clone size: -; D gene: TRBD2; J gene: TRBJ2-7; CDR3 protein: CASSYLGGGPGEQHF; CDR3 DNA: TGTGCCAGCAGTTACCTTGGCGGGGGGCCGGGAGAGCAGCACTTC
V gene: TRBV20-1; clone size: many; D gene: -; J gene: TRBJ1-1; CDR3 protein: CSASAGYTEAFF; CDR3 DNA: TGCAGTGCTAGCGCGGGGTACACTGAAGCTTTCTTT
V gene: TRBV4-2; clone size: few; D gene: -; J gene: TRBJ2-7; CDR3 protein: CASSQEPRGTYEQYF; CDR3 DNA: TGTGCCAGCAGCCAAGAACCGCGGGGAACCTACGAGCAGTACTTC
V gene: TRBV6-6; clone size: few; D gene: TRBD2; J gene: TRBJ2-1; CDR3 protein: CASRTSGNYNEQFF; CDR3 DNA: TGTGCCAGCAGAACTAGCGGGAATTACAATGAGCAGTTCTTC
V gene: TRBV30; clone size: few; D gene: TRBD2; J gene: TRBJ2-3; CDR3 protein: CAWSAGLAGTDTQYF; CDR3 DNA: TGTGCCTGGAGTGCTGGACTAGCGGGCACAGATACGCAGTATTTT
V gene: TRBV20-1; clone size: few; D gene: TRBD2; J gene: TRBJ2-1; CDR3 protein: CSAPPPGLAANEQFF; CDR3 DNA: TGCAGTGCTCCGCCCCCAGGACTAGCAGCCAATGAGCAGTTCTTC
V gene: TRBV6-5; clone size: -; D gene: -; J gene: TRBJ2-3; CDR3 protein: CASSYGRGATDTQYF; CDR3 DNA: TGTGCCAGCAGTTACGGCCGGGGGGCCACAGATACGCAGTATTTT
V gene: TRBV21-1; clone size: few; D gene: -; J gene: TRBJ2-5; CDR3 protein: CARRRTQYF; CDR3 DNA: TGTGCCCGCCGGAGGACCCAGTACTTC
V gene: TRBV9; clone size: few; D gene: -; J gene: TRBJ1-5; CDR3 protein: CASSVVALGGGGNQPQHF; CDR3 DNA: TGTGCCAGCAGCGTAGTAGCCCTCGGAGGCGGCGGCAATCAGCCCCAGCATTTT
V gene: TRBV29-1; clone size: many; D gene: -; J gene: TRBJ1-2; CDR3 protein: CSGASGAGGGYTF; CDR3 DNA: TGCAGCGGGGCGTCCGGGGCGGGTGGAGGCTACACCTTC
V gene: TRBV20-1; clone size: few; D gene: -; J gene: TRBJ2-1; CDR3 protein: CSARDGWSPHNEQFF; CDR3 DNA: TGCAGTGCTAGAGATGGCTGGAGCCCCCACAATGAGCAGTTCTTC
V gene: TRBV20-1; clone size: few; D gene: TRBD2; J gene: TRBJ2-7; CDR3 protein: CSASSAGEGSYEQYF; CDR3 DNA: TGCAGTGCTAGTTCGGCGGGAGAAGGATCCTACGAGCAGTACTTC
V gene: TRBV6-6; clone size: few; D gene: -; J gene: TRBJ1-4; CDR3 protein: CASSYRAGIREKLFF; CDR3 DNA: TGTGCCAGCAGTTACAGGGCAGGTATTCGAGAAAAACTGTTTTTT
V gene: TRBV12-3/TRBV12-4; clone size: -; D gene: -; J gene: TRBJ1-5; CDR3 protein: CATRTGGGNQPQHF; CDR3 DNA: TGTGCCACCCGGACGGGTGGGGGCAATCAGCCCCAGCATTTT
V gene: TRBV19; clone size: -; D gene: -; J gene: TRBJ2-2; CDR3 protein: CASSILATGELFF; CDR3 DNA: TGTGCCAGTAGTATTCTAGCTACCGGGGAGCTGTTTTTT
V gene: TRBV3-1; clone size: -; D gene: -; J gene: TRBJ1-3; CDR3 protein: CASSHGNTIYF; CDR3 DNA: TGTGCCAGCAGCCACGGAAACACCATATATTTT
V gene: TRBV12-3/TRBV12-4; clone size: few; D gene: -; J gene: TRBJ1-1; CDR3 protein: CASSLWQGRPEAFF; CDR3 DNA: TGTGCCAGCAGTTTGTGGCAGGGGAGGCCTGAAGCTTTCTTT
V gene: TRBV12-3/TRBV12-4; clone size: -; D gene: -; J gene: TRBJ1-4; CDR3 protein: CASSPKVGLSEKLFF; CDR3 DNA: TGTGCCAGCAGCCCCAAAGTGGGGCTGAGTGAAAAACTGTTTTTT
V gene: TRBV3-1; clone size: -; D gene: TRBD2; J gene: TRBJ2-1; CDR3 protein: CASSPEGSGRLGNEQFF; CDR3 DNA: TGTGCCAGCAGCCCCGAGGGCAGCGGGAGGTTGGGGAATGAGCAGTTCTTC
V gene: TRBV30; clone size: -; D gene: TRBD2; J gene: TRBJ2-3; CDR3 protein: CAWSLGLAGAADTQYF; CDR3 DNA: TGTGCCTGGAGTCTTGGGCTAGCGGGAGCAGCAGATACGCAGTATTTT
V gene: TRBV5-6; clone size: few; D gene: TRBD1; J gene: TRBJ2-1; CDR3 protein: CASSLGHRQGRNEQFF; CDR3 DNA: TGTGCCAGCAGCTTAGGGCACAGACAGGGTAGAAATGAGCAGTTCTTC
V gene: TRBV7-6; clone size: few; D gene: -; J gene: TRBJ2-6; CDR3 protein: CASRPISGANVLTF; CDR3 DNA: TGTGCCAGCAGACCGATTTCGGGGGCCAACGTCCTGACTTTC
V gene: TRBV6-1; clone size: many; D gene: -; J gene: TRBJ1-2; CDR3 protein: CASSDQGANYGYTF; CDR3 DNA: TGTGCCAGCAGTGATCAGGGAGCTAACTATGGCTACACCTTC
V gene: TRBV2; clone size: few; D gene: -; J gene: TRBJ2-1; CDR3 protein: CASRIGGFYTGQTYNEQFF; CDR3 DNA: TGTGCCAGCAGGATCGGGGGTTTCTATACGGGACAGACCTACAATGAGCAGTTCTTC
V gene: TRBV25-1; clone size: -; D gene: -; J gene: TRBJ2-5; CDR3 protein: CASSEYINTQETQYF; CDR3 DNA: TGTGCCAGCAGTGAATATATAAACACACAAGAGACCCAGTACTTC
V gene: TRBV20-1; clone size: few; D gene: -; J gene: TRBJ2-3; CDR3 protein: CSARPFTSTDTQYF; CDR3 DNA: TGCAGTGCTAGACCGTTTACTAGCACAGATACGCAGTATTTT
V gene: TRBV18; clone size: few; D gene: -; J gene: TRBJ2-2; CDR3 protein: CASSHRSENTGELFF; CDR3 DNA: TGTGCCAGCTCCCACCGTAGCGAGAACACCGGGGAGCTGTTTTTT